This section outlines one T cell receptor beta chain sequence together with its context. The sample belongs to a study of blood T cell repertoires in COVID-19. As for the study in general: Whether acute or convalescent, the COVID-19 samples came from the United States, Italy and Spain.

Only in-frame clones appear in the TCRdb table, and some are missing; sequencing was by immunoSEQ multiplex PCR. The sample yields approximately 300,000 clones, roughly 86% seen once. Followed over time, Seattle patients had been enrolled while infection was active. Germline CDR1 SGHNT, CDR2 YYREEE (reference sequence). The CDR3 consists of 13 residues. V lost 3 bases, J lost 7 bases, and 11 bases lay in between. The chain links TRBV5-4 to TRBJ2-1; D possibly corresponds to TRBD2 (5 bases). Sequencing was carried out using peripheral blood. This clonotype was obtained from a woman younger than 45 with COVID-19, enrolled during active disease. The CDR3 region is CASSSGIWNEQFF. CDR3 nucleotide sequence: TGTGCCAGCAGCTCCGGGATTTGGAATGAGCAGTTCTTC.